These 24 T cell receptor beta chains were all obtained from the same sample, sequenced in a study of shared clonotypes between healthy human individuals (dated by TCRdb to the early 2020s). Libraries were made using the immunoSEQ multiplex PCR assay. The immuneACCESS repertoire file appears here via TCRdb, limited to in-frame rearrangements. These files lack a portion of the clones; in checked studies, under half of the deficit traces to unresolved V genes, and the cause of the others is not known. The sample contains 2 million to 2.5 million clones, roughly 92% of them found a single time. The top ten clonotypes cover around 0.38% of the sample. The sequencing sample was made of naive CD4+ T cells from PBMCs. This specimen's cell subset or site label, interpreted: CD45RA+ positively selected. The receptors originated from a man aged 18 to 30 in good health. Some clones in this sample may be carry-over from other donors' samples.

This sequence joins TRBV7-8 and TRBJ1-2; D perhaps matches TRBD1 (5 bases). The CDR3 spans 13 residues. CDR1 is SGHVS, CDR2 FQNEAQ, per germline. With 5 bases removed from V and 5 bases from J, the gap between germline ends came to 12 bases. The chain's CDR3 is CASSRGREYGYTF. CDR3 nucleotide sequence: TGTGCCAGCAGCCGGGGGAGGGAATATGGCTACACCTTC.

In its sample, this clone was seen once. The CDR3 coding sequence is TGTGCCAGCAGCTTAAGGGGGCTGGGAAACACCATATATTTT. Encoded protein: CASSLRGLGNTIYF. This sequence joins TRBV7-2 and TRBJ1-3; 7 bases align to TRBD1. CDR3 length: 14 residues. CDR1 SGHTA and CDR2 FQGNSA come from the germline V gene. V was pared by 2 bases and J by 4 bases, with 2 bases of the junction left unmatched.

The rearrangement joins TRBV5-1 to TRBJ1-2; 12 bases match TRBD1. Trimming at V came to 4 bases and at J to 3 bases, leaving 10 bases not matched to a gene. This CDR3 is built from 17 residues. The germline V gene has CDR1 SGHRS and CDR2 YFSETQ. In nucleotides, the CDR3 is TGCGCCAGCAGCCCACAGGGACAGGGGGCATTTTACTATGGCTACACCTTC. Its translation: CASSPQGQGAFYYGYTF.

This clone was seen once. V usage is TRBV5-1 and J usage is TRBJ1-5; unclear D gene. V lost 7 bases and J lost 6, with 8 bases in between. This CDR3 is built from 11 residues. From germline, CDR1 is SGHRS and CDR2 YFSETQ. CDR3 loop: CASQKRQPQHF. CDR3 DNA: TGCGCCAGCCAGAAACGTCAGCCCCAGCATTTT.

The V gene is TRBV30, the J gene TRBJ2-1; D is possibly TRBD1 (6 bases). CDR3 length equals 10 residues. With 3 bases removed from V and 12 bases from J, the gap between germline ends came to 9 bases. CDR1 is GTSNPN, CDR2 SVGIG, per germline (reference sequence). In DNA form, the CDR3 reads TGTGCCTGGAGCGGACAGTGGCAGTTCTTC. Translated: CAWSGQWQFF. The variable domain in full, with the rest retrieved from reference TRBV30 and TRBJ2-1, is SQTIHQWPATLVQPVGSPLSLECTVEGTSNPNLYWYRQAAGRGLQLLFYSVGIGQISSEVPQNLSASRPQDRQFILSSKKLLLSDSGFYLCAWSGQWQFFGPGTRLTVL.

This chain connects TRBV5-4 to TRBJ1-4; a possible D gene is TRBD1 (6 bases). Trimming left V 4 bases short and J 0 bases short, with 13 bases between. This CDR3 comprises 16 residues. Per germline, CDR1 SGHNT and CDR2 YYREEE (reference sequence). DNA of the CDR3: TGTGCCAGCAGCCGGGGACAAACCTCAACTAATGAAAAACTGTTTTTT. Amino acids: CASSRGQTSTNEKLFF.

J is TRBJ2-7 and V is TRBV19; D possibly corresponds to TRBD1 (6 bases). The CDR3 runs to 19 residues. Germline CDR1 LNHDA, CDR2 SQIVND (reference sequence). V shed 6 bases and J shed 0 bases, with 27 bases lying between them. The CDR3 DNA sequence: TGTGCCAGTAGCCGCATAAGGGGGTTTGGGGGCCAGAGCTCCTACGAGCAGTACTTC. It translates to CASSRIRGFGGQSSYEQYF.

This clone turned up a few times. The V gene is TRBV6-5, the J gene TRBJ2-1; 10 bases fit TRBD1. The CDR3 totals 15 residues. The junction had 3 bases not matched to a gene; V was cut back by 5 bases and J by 2 bases. In germline, CDR1 is MNHEY, CDR2 SVGAGI. The CDR3 reads CASSPTGGAYNEQFF. The CDR3 DNA is TGTGCCAGCAGTCCGACAGGGGGCGCCTACAATGAGCAGTTCTTC.

CDR3 sequence: CASRVWGPEAETQYF. As DNA, the CDR3 is TGTGCCAGCAGGGTATGGGGTCCCGAGGCGGAGACCCAGTACTTC. The chain carries TRBV28 and TRBJ2-5, with D unresolved. Germline V gene sequence: CDR1 MDHEN, CDR2 SYDVKM. The CDR3 loop spans 15 amino acids. Trimming removed 6 bases from V and 5 bases from J, with 19 bases in between.

The chain links TRBV5-1 to TRBJ2-7, with D tentatively TRBD1 or TRBD2 (5 bases each). Germline V gene lookup returns CDR1 SGHRS and CDR2 YFSETQ. The CDR3 length is 14 residues. Trimming left V 0 bases short and J 5 bases short, with 12 bases between. The CDR3 spells CASSLVGTLNEQYF. CDR3 DNA: TGCGCCAGCAGCTTGGTCGGGACGCTGAACGAGCAGTACTTC.

This clone was found once. DNA of the CDR3: TGTGCCAGCTCCCCCTACATTAACTATGGCTACACCTTC. Protein sequence: CASSPYINYGYTF. The chain links TRBV2 to TRBJ1-2, with D unresolved. This CDR3 spans 13 amino acids. Trimming shortened V by 8 bases and J by 1 base, and 11 bases separated the two germline ends. Per the germline V gene, CDR1 is SNHLY and CDR2 is FYNNEI. The full variable domain, rest sourced from reference TRBV2 and TRBJ1-2, is EPEVTQTPSHQVTQMGQEVILRCVPISNHLYFYWYRQILGQKVEFLVSFYNNEISEKSEIFDDQFSVERPDGSNFTLKIRSTKLEDSAMYFCASSPYINYGYTFGSGTRLTVV.

The rearrangement joins TRBV18 to TRBJ1-5; 7 bases agree with TRBD1. Per germline, CDR1 KGHSH and CDR2 LQKENI. The CDR3 loop spans 16 amino acids. The V and J ends lost 5 bases and 6 bases, in that order; junction bases with no gene match: 13. CDR3 sequence: CASSSDRIGLGQPQHF. The CDR3 nucleotides are TGTGCCAGCTCATCGGACAGGATAGGACTCGGTCAGCCCCAGCATTTT.

J is TRBJ2-7 and V is TRBV28; 8 bases are a match to TRBD1. V shed 9 bases and J 0 bases; nucleotides not matched to a gene: 10. The germline V gene has CDR1 MDHEN and CDR2 SYDVKM. This CDR3 has 15 amino acids. The CDR3 is CASLNSGQDSYEQYF. The CDR3 nucleotides read TGTGCCAGTTTAAACTCGGGACAGGACTCCTACGAGCAGTACTTC.

The rearrangement uses TRBV6-6 and TRBJ2-2, with no clear D. CDR1 and CDR2 from the germline V gene are MNHNY and SVGAGI (reference sequence). The CDR3 extends over 15 amino acids. V lost 0 bases and J 6 bases, leaving 11 bases between the germline ends. The CDR3 here is CASSYSGSAAGELFF. CDR3 coding DNA: TGTGCCAGCAGTTACTCAGGCTCCGCGGCCGGGGAGCTGTTTTTT.

The V gene is TRBV5-4, the J gene TRBJ2-4; TRBD1 matches at 7 bases. The CDR3 is made up of 14 amino acids. Trimming cost V 2 bases and J 8 bases; bases outside gene matches: 7. Looked up from germline, CDR1 is SGHNT and CDR2 is YYREEE (reference sequence). CDR3 amino acids: CASSFTGVGDIQYF. CDR3 sequence (DNA): TGTGCCAGCAGCTTCACAGGGGTAGGGGACATTCAGTACTTC. The variable domain in full, with the rest retrieved from reference TRBV5-4 and TRBJ2-4, is ETGVTQSPTHLIKTRGQQVTLRCSSQSGHNTVSWYQQALGQGPQFIFQYYREEENGRGNFPPRFSGLQFPNYSSELNVNALELDDSALYLCASSFTGVGDIQYFGAGTRLSVL.

A single count supports this clone. V usage is TRBV19 and J usage is TRBJ2-1; D is unclear. Trimming took 3 bases from V and 8 from J, leaving 17 bases between them. From germline, CDR1 is LNHDA and CDR2 SQIVND (reference sequence). The CDR3 runs 15 residues. The CDR3 loop is CASSIGWAGSYEQFF. The CDR3 nucleotides read TGTGCCAGTAGTATTGGGTGGGCCGGGTCGTATGAGCAGTTCTTC.

The chain joins TRBV6-1 to TRBJ2-3, with D possibly matching TRBD2 (5 bases). CDR3 length: 15 residues. V shed 2 bases and J shed 4 bases, with 13 bases lying between them. Per the germline V gene, CDR1 is MNHNS and CDR2 is SASEGT. The CDR3 nucleotides read TGTGCCAGCAGTGAATCCCGGGGTTTCGCAGATACGCAGTATTTT. This gives the protein CASSESRGFADTQYF.

The chain carries TRBV4-1 and TRBJ2-7; 8 bases align to TRBD2. Germline CDR1 is MGHRA and CDR2 is YSYEKL. The CDR3 consists of 15 residues. The V and J ends lost 4 bases and 4 bases, in that order; junction bases with no gene match: 9. For the CDR3, the DNA is TGCGCCAGCAGCCTCCCACGGGGGGGGGCGTACGAGCAGTACTTC. Translating gives CASSLPRGGAYEQYF.

The gene calls are TRBV27 and TRBJ2-1, with 9 nucleotides matching TRBD2. The CDR3 extends over 15 amino acids. Germline loops: CDR1 MNHEY, CDR2 SMNVEV (reference sequence). V was pared by 6 bases and J by 6 bases, with 9 bases of the junction left unmatched. CDR3 sequence: CASRASGIPLNEQFF. In nucleotides, the CDR3 is TGTGCCAGCAGGGCTAGCGGGATTCCCCTCAATGAGCAGTTCTTC.

This rearrangement joins TRBV7-9 to TRBJ2-1, with D uncertain. The ends were cut back, 7 bases at V and 12 bases at J, with 25 bases in the middle. CDR3 length equals 15 residues. The germline CDR1 and CDR2 sequences are SEHNR and FQNEAQ (reference sequence). CDR3 DNA sequence: TGTGCCAGCAAGAATAGAGAGGTGATTTCTCAAGGGCAGTTCTTC. Translated: CASKNREVISQGQFF.

In DNA form, the CDR3 reads TGTGCCAGCAGTGTCCCTGGGACCCAGTACTTC. Its protein product is CASSVPGTQYF. The V call is TRBV25-1, the J call TRBJ2-5, with D unresolved. The V end lost 4 bases, the J end lost 7 bases, and 7 bases lay between the germline ends. Per the germline V gene, CDR1 is MGHDK and CDR2 is SYGVNS. This CDR3 contains 11 residues.

The chain recombines TRBV25-1 with TRBJ2-1; TRBD1 might be the D (5 bases). Germline V gene sequence: CDR1 MGHDK, CDR2 SYGVNS. The CDR3 consists of 13 residues. Trimming cost V 6 bases and J 12 bases, with 18 bases left between them. The DNA for the CDR3 is TGTGCCAGCAGCCCCTTAGGGGCCTCTGGGCAGTTCTTC. Amino acid sequence: CASSPLGASGQFF.

The V and J genes are TRBV10-2 and TRBJ1-2, with D uncertain. Germline lookup yields CDR1 WSHSY and CDR2 SAAADI. This CDR3 is 12 amino acids long. Trimming took off 4 bases at V and 7 bases at J, with 10 bases between the two ends. Written as DNA, the CDR3 is TGCGCCAGCAGTGTGTTTGGGAGTGGCTACACCTTC. The encoded protein is CASSVFGSGYTF.

This clone was found a few times. The chain uses TRBV7-9 and TRBJ1-2; the match to TRBD1 covers 8 bases. V shed 4 bases and J 5 bases; nucleotides not matched to a gene: 6. The CDR3 runs to 14 residues. Germline CDR1 reads SEHNR; CDR2 reads FQNEAQ (reference sequence). In DNA form, the CDR3 reads TGTGCCAGCAGCTCAGCGGACAGGGTTTATGGCTACACCTTC. Translation: CASSSADRVYGYTF.